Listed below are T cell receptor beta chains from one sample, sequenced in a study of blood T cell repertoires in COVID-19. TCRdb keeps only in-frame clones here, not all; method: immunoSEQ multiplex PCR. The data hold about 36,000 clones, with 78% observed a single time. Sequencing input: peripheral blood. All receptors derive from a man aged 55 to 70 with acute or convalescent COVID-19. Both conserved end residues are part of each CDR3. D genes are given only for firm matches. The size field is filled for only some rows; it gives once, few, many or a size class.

CASSGSGANTGELFF,TGTGCCAGCAGCGGTAGCGGGGCGAACACCGGGGAGCTGTTTTTT,-,TRBV28,TRBD2,TRBJ2-2
CASSFSSKNIQYF,TGTGCCAGCAGTTTTAGCTCCAAAAACATTCAGTACTTC,-,TRBV12-3/TRBV12-4,-,TRBJ2-4
CASRPEGNGELFF,TGTGCCAGCAGGCCGGAGGGTAACGGGGAGCTGTTTTTT,-,TRBV6-5,-,TRBJ2-2
CASSSRGYTEAFF,TGTGCCAGCAGTTCCAGGGGGTACACTGAAGCTTTCTTT,-,TRBV27,TRBD1,TRBJ1-1
CASSFREGNIQYF,TGTGCCAGCAGTTTCAGGGAAGGAAACATTCAGTACTTC,-,TRBV27,-,TRBJ2-4
CASSQVKGQGTDTQYF,TGCGCCAGCAGCCAAGTAAAAGGACAGGGCACAGATACGCAGTATTTT,-,TRBV4-1,TRBD1,TRBJ2-3
CASSLGLAGGLDTQYF,TGTGCCAGCAGTCTCGGACTAGCGGGAGGTTTAGATACGCAGTATTTT,-,TRBV27,TRBD2,TRBJ2-3
CASSPGQRPLHF,TGTGCCAGCAGTCCGGGACAGAGACCCCTCCACTTT,-,TRBV6-2/TRBV6-3,TRBD1,TRBJ1-6
CASRKGTDTQYF,TGTGCCAGTAGGAAGGGGACAGATACGCAGTATTTT,-,TRBV19,-,TRBJ2-3
CASSQDRPREGGRATDTQYF,TGTGCCAGCAGCCAAGATCGGCCTAGAGAAGGAGGGCGCGCCACAGATACGCAGTATTTT,-,TRBV3-1/TRBV3-2,-,TRBJ2-3
CASSALTGEETQYF,TGTGCCAGCAGCGCCCTCACGGGGGAAGAGACCCAGTACTTC,few,TRBV13,-,TRBJ2-5
CATSVQGGHSYNEQFF,TGTGCCACCAGTGTACAAGGGGGCCACTCCTACAATGAGCAGTTCTTC,-,TRBV24-1,TRBD1,TRBJ2-1
CASSSLNDGVVSGNTIYF,TGTGCCAGCAGCTCCCTCAACGACGGGGTAGTCTCTGGAAACACCATATATTTT,-,TRBV7-9,-,TRBJ1-3
CASSLYRDRTSYEQYF,TGTGCCAGCAGCCTCTACCGGGACAGGACCTCCTACGAGCAGTACTTC,-,TRBV21-1,-,TRBJ2-7
CASSESQGARETQYF,TGCGCCAGCAGTGAGTCTCAGGGGGCCAGGGAGACCCAGTACTTC,once,TRBV10-1,TRBD1,TRBJ2-5
CASSIPAETGGEYEQFF,TGTGCCAGTAGTATACCCGCGGAGACAGGGGGCGAATATGAGCAGTTCTTC,-,TRBV19,TRBD1,TRBJ2-1
CASSDLYRGVAEQYF,TGTGCCAGCAGTGATTTATACAGGGGAGTCGCCGAGCAGTACTTC,-,TRBV6-1,TRBD1,TRBJ2-7
CASSVGREGETQYF,TGTGCCAGCAGTGTTGGTAGGGAGGGCGAGACCCAGTACTTC,-,TRBV6-4,TRBD2,TRBJ2-5
CASSLGERELFF,TGTGCCAGCAGCTTGGGGGAGAGGGAGCTGTTTTTT,-,TRBV5-4,-,TRBJ2-2
CASSLEATIYF,TGTGCCAGCAGTTTGGAGGCCACCATATATTTT,-,TRBV28,-,TRBJ1-3
CASSFPGGVYEQYF,TGTGCCAGCAGTTTTCCGGGGGGAGTCTACGAGCAGTACTTC,-,TRBV6-2/TRBV6-3,TRBD2,TRBJ2-7
CASSSQVGSGRASTGELFF,TGTGCCAGCAGCTCCCAGGTTGGAAGCGGGAGGGCCAGTACCGGGGAGCTGTTTTTT,-,TRBV7-9,TRBD2,TRBJ2-2
CASSQVRVGNSPLHF,TGCGCCAGCAGCCAAGTCAGGGTGGGAAATTCACCCCTCCACTTT,-,TRBV4-3,-,TRBJ1-6
CASSLGTVLNEKLFF,TGTGCCAGCAGCTTAGGGACAGTCCTTAATGAAAAACTGTTTTTT,-,TRBV11-2,-,TRBJ1-4
CASSLVSGGYEQYF,TGTGCCAGCAGCTTGGTTTCAGGGGGCTACGAGCAGTACTTC,-,TRBV5-6,TRBD1,TRBJ2-7
CASSLGQGLSEQYF,TGTGCCAGCAGCCTTGGACAGGGTTTAAGCGAGCAGTACTTC,-,TRBV5-4,TRBD1,TRBJ2-7
CASKRDSTNEQYF,TGTGCCAGCAAACGGGACAGTACGAACGAGCAGTACTTC,-,TRBV6-5,TRBD1,TRBJ2-7
CASSSSGQGADQPQHF,TGTGCCAGCAGCTCAAGCGGACAGGGGGCTGATCAGCCCCAGCATTTT,-,TRBV5-4,TRBD1,TRBJ1-5
CASSSFTSGNHEQYF,TGTGCCAGCAGCTCTTTTACTAGCGGGAACCACGAGCAGTACTTC,-,TRBV3-1/TRBV3-2,TRBD2,TRBJ2-7
CASRPLAGVASEQFF,TGTGCCAGCAGACCTCTAGCGGGAGTAGCCAGTGAGCAGTTCTTC,few,TRBV7-2,TRBD2,TRBJ2-1
CASSFTSGTDTQYF,TGCGCCAGCAGCTTTACTAGCGGCACAGATACGCAGTATTTT,-,TRBV5-1,TRBD2,TRBJ2-3
CASSLTYSYEQYF,TGTGCCAGCAGCCTGACTTACTCCTACGAGCAGTACTTC,-,TRBV11-2,-,TRBJ2-7
CATGLGGWNEQFF,TGTGCCACCGGACTAGGGGGTTGGAATGAGCAGTTCTTC,-,TRBV6-5,-,TRBJ2-1
CASSLTGTKALSGANVLTF,TGTGCCAGCAGCCTCACCGGGACAAAAGCCTTATCTGGGGCCAACGTCCTGACTTTC,-,TRBV7-2,-,TRBJ2-6
CASSLAGFTGELFF,TGTGCCAGCAGCCTAGCGGGATTCACCGGGGAGCTGTTTTTT,many,TRBV6-5,TRBD2,TRBJ2-2
CASSQNNLAGVYEQYF,TGCGCCAGCAGCCAAAATAATCTAGCGGGAGTCTACGAGCAGTACTTC,-,TRBV4-1,TRBD2,TRBJ2-7
CASSQLTGLAGPKQFF,TGCGCCAGCAGCCAACTAACAGGACTAGCGGGCCCCAAGCAGTTCTTC,-,TRBV4-3,TRBD2,TRBJ2-1
CASSLRGNSPLHF,TGTGCCAGCAGCCTCCGGGGGAATTCACCCCTCCACTTT,-,TRBV12-3/TRBV12-4,-,TRBJ1-6
CAISDSLSVGDSHQPQHF,TGTGCCATCAGTGATAGCCTTAGTGTGGGGGACAGCCATCAGCCCCAGCATTTT,-,TRBV10-3,TRBD1,TRBJ1-5